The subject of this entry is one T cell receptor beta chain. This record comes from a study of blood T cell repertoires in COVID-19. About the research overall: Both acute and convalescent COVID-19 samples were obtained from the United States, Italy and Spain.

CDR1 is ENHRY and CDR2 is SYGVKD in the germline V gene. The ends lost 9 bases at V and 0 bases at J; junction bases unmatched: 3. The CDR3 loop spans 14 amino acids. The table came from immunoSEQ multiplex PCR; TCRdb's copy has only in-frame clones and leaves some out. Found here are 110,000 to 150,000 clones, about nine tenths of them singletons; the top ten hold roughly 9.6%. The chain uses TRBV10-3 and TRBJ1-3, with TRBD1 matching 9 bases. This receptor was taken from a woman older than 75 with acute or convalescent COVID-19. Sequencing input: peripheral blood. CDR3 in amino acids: CAIDRGNSGNTIYF. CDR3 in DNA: TGTGCCATTGACAGGGGGAACTCTGGAAACACCATATATTTT.